This record looks at one T cell receptor beta chain sequence and its context. Its specificity is not known. Ophthalmopathy donors showed moderate-to-severe activity, CAS ≥3, NOSPECS ≥4 and a duration under 3 months. Patients with other autoimmune diseases, uncontrolled infections, pregnancy or lactation were excluded. The data derive from a study of Graves' ophthalmopathy and Graves' hyperthyroidism. Whole-study results and caveats: Most expanded thyroid clonotypes above 0.001 frequency also appeared in blood. Ophthalmopathy progression predictions by the model showed about 75% specificity and approximately 67% sensitivity.

For repertoire sequencing, the TCR beta CDR3 regions were amplified from RNA transcripts. Following a first-round RT-PCR that used HTBI primers, a second-round multiplex PCR was carried out. TCRdb called the multiplex PCR reads again in MiXCR, with one record for every CDR3 protein. Among about 660,000 distinct CDR3 sequences listed, approximately 39% were seen once. Material: peripheral blood. This clonotype was obtained from an adult man with Graves' ophthalmopathy.

The CDR3 spells CASGRSEAGNQPQHF. The CDR3, as DNA: TGTGCTAGTGGGAGGAGTGAAGCAGGCAATCAGCCCCAGCATTTT. The chain links TRBV12-5 to TRBJ1-5, with unresolved D. Germline V gene sequence: CDR1 LGHNT, CDR2 FRNRAP. V was shortened by 6 bases and J by 2 bases, with 14 bases between the two germline ends. The CDR3 runs 15 residues. The full variable domain, completed using reference TRBV12-5 and TRBJ1-5, is DARVTQTPRHKVTEMGQEVTMRCQPILGHNTVFWYRQTMMQGLELLAYFRNRAPLDDSGMPKDRFSAEMPDATLATLKIQPSEPRDSAVYFCASGRSEAGNQPQHFGDGTRLSIL.